This TCR beta chain was sequenced for a study of CD8+ T cells in alopecia areata. Whole-study context: The duration of tofacitinib was 6 to 18 months, with 6 months off drug afterward. Study results and caveats: Affected lesional scalp, above all in alopecia totalis/universalis, was more clonal than normal scalp.

Patients with alopecia areata provided lesional scalp punch biopsies as well as peripheral blood. In regard to this clone: Its antigen is unidentified.

The germline V gene has CDR1 MGHRA and CDR2 YSYEKL. The CDR3 totals 16 residues. The V gene end was trimmed by 4 bases and the J gene end by 2 bases; junction bases not matched to a gene: 7. TCR sequencing used cDNA made by reverse transcription of extracted RNA. The method was immunoSEQ multiplex PCR; TCRdb's version includes in-frame clones alone and lacks a portion of them. The table records about 130,000 clones, around three fifths of them present only once. The input for sequencing was CD4+ T cells sorted from blood, taken at week 0. The V and J genes are TRBV4-1 and TRBJ2-5, with 10 nucleotides matching TRBD2. This receptor was taken from a human donor with alopecia areata. The CDR3 loop is CASSPSSGSNQETQYF. The DNA for the CDR3 is TGCGCCAGCAGCCCATCTAGCGGGAGTAATCAAGAGACCCAGTACTTC.